This is a list of T cell receptor beta chains from one sample in a study of OX40 agonist ivuxolimab in advanced cancers. TCRdb keeps only in-frame clones here, not all; method: immunoSEQ multiplex PCR. This repertoire shows 75,000 to 95,000 clones, approximately 90% found once; its top ten account for about 11%. Sequenced here: CD4+ or CD8+ T cells sorted from blood, sampled in a trial of the OX40 agonist ivuxolimab. All receptors derive from an adult with an advanced solid tumor such as melanoma, head and neck, liver or kidney cancer. CDR3s include the opening cysteine and the closing phenylalanine or tryptophan. D genes are given only for firm matches. Where a row states a size, it is once, few, many or the class of an expanded clone; other rows omit it.

.	TRBD1	TRBV19	TRBJ2-7	CASSIGAGGSSYEQYF	TGTGCCAGTAGTATAGGGGCAGGGGGTAGCTCCTACGAGCAGTACTTC
.	TRBD2	TRBV19	TRBJ2-3	CASSGSPSGGLSDTQYF	TGTGCCAGTAGTGGAAGCCCTAGCGGGGGGTTGTCAGATACGCAGTATTTT
once	.	TRBV27	TRBJ2-7	CASSLLAQGSYEQYF	TGTGCCAGCAGTTTACTGGCACAGGGCTCCTACGAGCAGTACTTC
.	.	TRBV9	TRBJ1-4	CASSVDSVMGATNEKLFF	TGTGCCAGCAGCGTAGACTCTGTGATGGGGGCAACTAATGAAAAACTGTTTTTT
once	.	TRBV6-6	TRBJ1-1	CASSYSPMGAEAFF	TGTGCCAGCAGTTACTCGCCTATGGGGGCTGAAGCTTTCTTT
.	.	TRBV7-7	TRBJ2-5	CASSLARGFETQYF	TGTGCCAGCAGCTTAGCGCGGGGTTTCGAGACCCAGTACTTC
.	.	TRBV9	TRBJ2-2	CASSDRDPYTRELFF	TGTGCCAGCAGCGACAGGGACCCATACACCCGGGAGCTGTTTTTT
.	TRBD2	TRBV9	TRBJ2-1	CASSVFGASGSSYNEQFF	TGTGCCAGCAGCGTATTCGGGGCTAGCGGGAGCTCCTACAATGAGCAGTTCTTC
once	TRBD1	TRBV6-1	TRBJ2-3	CASTDRDPDTQYF	TGTGCCAGCACAGACAGGGACCCAGATACGCAGTATTTT
once	TRBD1	TRBV25-1	TRBJ1-2	CASSVGTGANYGYTF	TGTGCCAGCAGTGTCGGGACAGGAGCTAACTATGGCTACACCTTC
.	TRBD2	TRBV7-2	TRBJ2-7	CASSLLLAGASGRYEQYF	TGTGCCAGCAGCTTATTACTAGCGGGGGCCTCCGGAAGGTACGAGCAGTACTTC
.	.	TRBV11-2	TRBJ2-7	CASSLFGEQYF	TGTGCCAGCAGCTTATTCGGCGAGCAGTACTTC
.	.	TRBV19	TRBJ1-2	CASSISLGPIYGYTF	TGTGCCAGTAGTATATCCCTTGGACCGATCTATGGCTACACCTTC
.	.	TRBV10-1	TRBJ2-2	CASSESSAGELFF	TGCGCCAGCAGTGAGTCCTCTGCCGGGGAGCTGTTTTTT
.	TRBD1	TRBV19	TRBJ1-2	CASRIQGADGYTF	TGTGCCAGTAGGATACAGGGGGCAGATGGCTACACCTTC
.	.	TRBV9	TRBJ2-1	CASSDPQGLVNEQFF	TGTGCCAGCAGCGACCCACAGGGTTTGGTCAATGAGCAGTTCTTC
.	.	TRBV4-1	TRBJ1-5	CASSQYQGINQPQHF	TGCGCCAGCAGCCAATATCAGGGGATCAATCAGCCCCAGCATTTT
.	TRBD2	TRBV11-2	TRBJ2-5	CASSWEGETQYF	TGTGCCAGCAGCTGGGAGGGGGAGACCCAGTACTTC
.	TRBD2	TRBV15	TRBJ2-1	CATSSLAGGFNEQFF	TGTGCCACCAGCAGCCTAGCGGGGGGGTTCAATGAGCAGTTCTTC
.	.	TRBV7-9	TRBJ2-6	CASSPPAGANVLTF	TGTGCCAGCAGCCCCCCGGCTGGGGCCAACGTCCTGACTTTC
.	.	TRBV11-2	TRBJ2-2	CASSSINTGELFF	TGTGCCAGCAGCTCTATAAACACCGGGGAGCTGTTTTTT
.	.	TRBV4-1	TRBJ1-2	CASSQVVTVYGYTF	TGCGCCAGCAGCCAAGTAGTGACAGTCTATGGCTACACCTTC
.	.	TRBV6-1	TRBJ2-7	CASGWDEQYF	TGTGCCAGCGGCTGGGACGAGCAGTACTTC
.	.	TRBV5-6	TRBJ1-6	CASSISGTDYSPLHF	TGTGCCAGCAGCATCTCCGGGACGGATTATTCACCCCTCCACTTT
.	TRBD2	TRBV11-1	TRBJ2-7	CASSLSGVDEQYF	TGTGCCAGCAGCTTAAGCGGGGTCGACGAGCAGTACTTC
.	.	TRBV6-6	TRBJ2-7	CASSLAGSDTNEQYF	TGTGCCAGCAGTCTAGCAGGGAGCGATACTAACGAGCAGTACTTC
.	.	TRBV9	TRBJ2-1	CASSGRELPSYNEQFF	TGTGCCAGCAGCGGCCGGGAGTTGCCCTCTTACAATGAGCAGTTCTTC
.	.	TRBV19	TRBJ1-1	CASSPNWGGTEAFF	TGTGCCAGTAGTCCCAATTGGGGGGGCACTGAAGCTTTCTTT
.	TRBD1	TRBV5-1	TRBJ2-7	CASSLGGGEYEQYF	TGCGCCAGCAGCTTGGGAGGGGGCGAGTACGAGCAGTACTTC
once	.	TRBV27	TRBJ2-1	CASILSWSSSYNEQFF	TGTGCCAGCATCTTGTCGTGGTCGAGCTCCTACAATGAGCAGTTCTTC
.	TRBD1	TRBV7-2	TRBJ1-2	CASSPEDRVYGYTF	TGTGCCAGCAGCCCAGAGGACAGGGTCTATGGCTACACCTTC
.	.	TRBV9	TRBJ2-6	CASSVEAGIGANVLTF	TGTGCCAGCAGCGTAGAGGCAGGGATTGGGGCCAACGTCCTGACTTTC
.	.	TRBV27	TRBJ1-5	CASSLMINQPQHF	TGTGCCAGCAGTTTAATGATCAATCAGCCCCAGCATTTT
.	.	TRBV29-1	TRBJ1-2	CSVRTLDGYTF	TGCAGCGTTAGGACCCTAGATGGCTACACCTTC
.	TRBD1	TRBV15	TRBJ1-3	CATSSDRGPGNTIYF	TGTGCCACCAGCTCGGACAGGGGGCCTGGAAACACCATATATTTT
.	.	TRBV4-2	TRBJ1-1	CASSPGIAGNTEAFF	TGTGCCAGCAGCCCTGGAATAGCAGGGAACACTGAAGCTTTCTTT
.	.	TRBV27	TRBJ1-1	CASSLFRSGTWAFF	TGTGCCAGCAGTTTATTTCGATCCGGGACGTGGGCTTTCTTT
once	.	TRBV2	TRBJ1-5	CASTLDRTNQPQHF	TGTGCCAGCACCCTCGACAGGACCAATCAGCCCCAGCATTTT
.	TRBD2	TRBV4-1	TRBJ2-1	CASSQAGGSLINEQFF	TGCGCCAGCAGCCAAGCGGGGGGTTCGTTGATCAATGAGCAGTTCTTC
few	TRBD1	TRBV2	TRBJ1-1	CASSELQGVAEAFF	TGTGCCAGCAGTGAATTACAGGGGGTCGCTGAAGCTTTCTTT
few	TRBD1	TRBV30	TRBJ1-5	CAWSVGQGRQPQHF	TGTGCCTGGAGCGTGGGACAGGGCCGGCAGCCCCAGCATTTT
.	.	TRBV5-6	TRBJ1-1	CASSLGTGNTEAFF	TGTGCCAGCAGCTTGGGGACGGGGAACACTGAAGCTTTCTTT
.	.	TRBV5-4	TRBJ2-2	CASSSGSGELFF	TGTGCCAGCAGCTCAGGGTCCGGGGAGCTGTTTTTT
.	.	TRBV6-1	TRBJ2-7	CASRQSYEQYF	TGTGCCAGCAGGCAGTCCTACGAGCAGTACTTC
.	TRBD1	TRBV9	TRBJ1-2	CASSPRTGDGYTF	TGTGCCAGCAGCCCTCGGACAGGCGATGGCTACACCTTC
.	.	TRBV5-6	TRBJ2-5	CASSSDSYQETQYF	TGTGCCAGCAGCTCGGACAGTTACCAAGAGACCCAGTACTTC
few	TRBD2	TRBV6-5	TRBJ2-1	CASTGLESYNEQFF	TGTGCCAGCACGGGACTAGAGTCCTACAATGAGCAGTTCTTC
.	TRBD1	TRBV11-2	TRBJ1-2	CASSLAYRDRFPPNYGYTF	TGTGCCAGCAGCTTAGCATACCGGGACAGGTTCCCTCCTAACTATGGCTACACCTTC
once	.	TRBV13	TRBJ2-1	CASSLSLNEQFF	TGTGCCAGCAGCCTCTCCCTCAATGAGCAGTTCTTC
.	.	TRBV10-3	TRBJ1-2	CAISGGLMGSGYTF	TGTGCCATCAGTGGGGGGCTGATGGGTAGTGGCTACACCTTC
.	TRBD1	TRBV14	TRBJ1-2	CASSQDEARGYYGYTF	TGTGCCAGCAGCCAAGATGAGGCCAGGGGGTACTATGGCTACACCTTC
.	.	TRBV10-2	TRBJ1-6	CASSLALDGSPLHF	TGCGCCAGCAGTTTGGCCTTGGACGGGTCACCCCTCCACTTT
.	.	TRBV4-3	TRBJ1-4	CASSQDLGGAANEKLFF	TGCGCCAGCAGCCAAGATCTCGGGGGGGCAGCTAATGAAAAACTGTTTTTT